This T cell receptor beta chain was captured by sequencing in a study of naive and memory T cell subsets. Broader study findings: Possibly reflecting memory cells re-expressing CD45RA, a few larger clonotypes occurred in naive repertoires, especially CD8.

Both TRBC1 and TRBC2 were covered by a beta constant-region primer of two equimolar oligonucleotides. Four rounds of PCR amplified the ligated cDNA using nested alpha and beta constant-region primers plus SP2. TCRdb called the UMI-ligation and nested PCR reads again in MiXCR, with one record for every CDR3 protein. The repertoire holds roughly 100,000 distinct CDR3 sequences, approximately 15% seen once, with 2.5% to 3.5% in the top ten. CDR1 and CDR2 (germline): DFQATT, SNEGSKA (reference sequence). The CDR3 length is 14 residues. The V and J ends lost 5 bases and 1 base respectively, with 14 bases between them. With regard to this clonotype: Its antigen is still unknown.

The J gene is TRBJ1-2, the V gene TRBV20-1; D is uncertain. Sequencing was carried out using naive CD8+ T cells from blood. This TCR came from a human donor in good health. The CDR3 nucleotides read TGCAGTGCTCCAAACCTAGGGATTAACTATGGCTACACCTTC. Its translation is CSAPNLGINYGYTF.